These 30 T cell receptor beta chains came from one sample sequenced in a study of T cell changes during pregnancy in multiple sclerosis. Produced via immunoSEQ multiplex PCR; TCRdb's table is partial and in-frame only. The sample holds about 36,000 clones, about 91% seen once. Source: CD4+ T cells from peripheral blood mononuclear cells, taken in the third trimester of pregnancy. The receptor set was obtained from a female donor in good health, enrolled as a control in a pregnancy study.

The chain links TRBV30 to TRBJ1-1; weak D call: TRBD1 (6 bases). The CDR3 spans 15 residues. The ends were cut back, 0 bases at V and 2 bases at J, with 13 bases in the middle. The germline V gene encodes CDR1 GTSNPN and CDR2 SVGIG (reference sequence). The CDR3: CAWSVGGALNTEAFF. The CDR3 region has the DNA TGTGCCTGGAGTGTGGGGGGGGCCCTAAACACTGAAGCTTTCTTT. The variable domain in full, with the rest retrieved from reference TRBV30 and TRBJ1-1, is SQTIHQWPATLVQPVGSPLSLECTVEGTSNPNLYWYRQAAGRGLQLLFYSVGIGQISSEVPQNLSASRPQDRQFILSSKKLLLSDSGFYLCAWSVGGALNTEAFFGQGTRLTVV.

This chain joins TRBV27 and TRBJ1-6; no reliable D call. Germline CDR1 and CDR2: MNHEY and SMNVEV (reference sequence). The CDR3 spans 16 residues. Between the trimmed V and J ends, which lost 3 bases and 7 bases, there was a span of 16 bases. The CDR3 spells CASSFGRPVTNSPLHF. The DNA of the CDR3 is TGTGCCAGCAGTTTTGGCAGGCCGGTGACGAATTCACCCCTCCACTTT.

This clone was detected only once. The chain carries TRBV9 and TRBJ2-6; a weak D match, TRBD2 (6 bases). The germline V gene has CDR1 SGDLS and CDR2 YYNGEE. The CDR3 totals 19 residues. V was cut by 3 bases and J by 2 bases, with 21 bases left in between. In DNA form, the CDR3 reads TGTGCCAGCAGCGACCCTTCGGGGGTTTCTTCTGCTGGGGCCAACGTCCTGACTTTC. This gives the protein CASSDPSGVSSAGANVLTF.

This chain uses TRBV7-9 with TRBJ1-4; D might be TRBD1 (6 bases). The CDR3 has 18 amino acids. Deletions cut 7 bases from V and 6 bases from J, with 27 bases between. Germline values: CDR1 SEHNR, CDR2 FQNEAQ (reference sequence). CDR3 sequence: CASTKTGPYRVRDEKLFF. The DNA for the CDR3 is TGTGCCAGCACCAAAACGGGGCCCTACAGGGTGAGAGATGAAAAACTGTTTTTT.

The chain combines TRBV6-5 with TRBJ1-2; 10 nucleotides line up with TRBD1. Germline lookup yields CDR1 MNHEY and CDR2 SVGAGI. The CDR3 runs 13 residues. With 5 bases clipped from V and 7 bases from J, the junction kept 4 bases outside the gene matches. DNA of the CDR3: TGTGCCAGCAGTCGACAGGGGGCTGGTGGCTACACCTTC. It specifies CASSRQGAGGYTF.

The chain couples TRBV2 to TRBJ2-1, with 8 positions matching TRBD1. The V and J ends lost 7 bases and 8 bases, in that order; junction bases with no gene match: 7. CDR3 length: 13 amino acids. CDR1 is SNHLY, CDR2 FYNNEI, per germline. The DNA of the CDR3 is TGTGCCAGCAAGGCAGGGGGCAAGGATGAGCAGTTCTTC. Its translation is CASKAGGKDEQFF.

V is TRBV7-9 and J is TRBJ1-2, with 11 bases matching TRBD1. The CDR3 contains 14 residues. Unmatched junction bases numbered 3, after V lost 2 bases and J lost 7 bases. CDR1 is SEHNR, CDR2 FQNEAQ, per germline (reference sequence). In DNA, the CDR3 is TGTGCCAGCAGCTTAAGGACAGGGGGCAGTGGCTACACCTTC. Amino acids: CASSLRTGGSGYTF.

The V call is TRBV10-3, the J call TRBJ2-3; no definite D call. The CDR3 loop spans 14 amino acids. V was cut by 2 bases and J by 1 base, with 7 bases left in between. Germline lookup yields CDR1 ENHRY and CDR2 SYGVKD. CDR3 amino acids: CAISEPQGTDTQYF. In DNA form, the CDR3 reads TGTGCCATCAGTGAGCCTCAGGGCACAGATACGCAGTATTTT.

The V and J genes are TRBV4-3 and TRBJ2-1; D may be TRBD2 (5 bases). V lost 0 bases, J lost 9 bases, and 12 bases lay in between. CDR1 LGHNA and CDR2 YSLEER come from the germline V gene. This CDR3 has 14 amino acids. The CDR3 sequence: CASSQDPTRGEQFF. The CDR3, as DNA: TGCGCCAGCAGCCAAGATCCCACCCGGGGTGAGCAGTTCTTC.

The chain employs TRBV29-1 and TRBJ2-2, with D unclear. CDR3 length: 13 amino acids. Germline CDR1 and CDR2: SQVTM and ANQGSEA. V lost 4 bases to trimming and J lost 3 bases, with 9 bases between them. The CDR3 bases are TGCAGCGTTGGTACGCAGTACACCGGGGAGCTGTTTTTT. Translation: CSVGTQYTGELFF.

The gene calls are TRBV14 and TRBJ1-6, with a possible D match to TRBD1 (5 bases). The CDR3 totals 13 residues. From germline, CDR1 is SGHDN and CDR2 FVKESK. V lost 5 bases to trimming and J lost 7 bases, with 9 bases between them. CDR3 DNA sequence: TGTGCCAGCAGCGCGACAGAAAATTCACCCCTCCACTTT. Amino acids: CASSATENSPLHF.

The chain has TRBV5-1 and TRBJ2-3; 8 nucleotides match TRBD1. CDR3 length: 15 residues. Losses at the gene ends were 0 bases for V and 4 bases for J; bases not matched to a gene: 4. Germline CDR1 reads SGHRS; CDR2 reads YFSETQ. Here the CDR3 reads CASSLASGGADTQYF. The CDR3 DNA reads as TGCGCCAGCAGCTTGGCCTCAGGGGGCGCAGATACGCAGTATTTT.

The rearrangement links TRBV30 to TRBJ1-6; 7 positions match TRBD1. The germline V gene has CDR1 GTSNPN and CDR2 SVGIG (reference sequence). The CDR3 is 15 residues long. Unmatched junction bases numbered 10, after V lost 2 bases and J lost 9 bases. CDR3 nucleotide sequence: TGTGCCTGGAGTTCCCAAGGAGGGGGCGGTTCACCCCTCCACTTT. It codes for CAWSSQGGGGSPLHF.

This sequence joins TRBV4-3 and TRBJ1-3; D is uncertain. V lost 0 bases and J 0 bases, leaving 6 bases between the germline ends. This CDR3 region has 15 residues. The germline V gene has CDR1 LGHNA and CDR2 YSLEER. This CDR3 is CASSQERSSGNTIYF. The CDR3 DNA follows: TGCGCCAGCAGCCAAGAACGGAGCTCTGGAAACACCATATATTTT.

The chain employs TRBV6-6 and TRBJ1-2; 11 positions match TRBD1. J was trimmed by 3 bases and V by 5 bases; bases with no gene match: 5. This CDR3 is 15 amino acids long. Germline lookup yields CDR1 MNHNY and CDR2 SVGAGI (reference sequence). The CDR3 DNA reads TGTGCCAGCAGTCCCCGGGGACAGGGGGACTATGGCTACACCTTC. This codes for CASSPRGQGDYGYTF.

The genes are TRBV9 and TRBJ1-1, with a weak D call TRBD1 (5 bases). V was clipped by 6 bases and J by 3 bases, with 15 bases between them. In germline, CDR1 is SGDLS, CDR2 YYNGEE. The CDR3 spans 14 residues. As DNA, the CDR3 is TGTGCCAGCACCGTGGGCCTAGGGGACACTGAAGCTTTCTTT. It translates to CASTVGLGDTEAFF.

The chain uses TRBV28 and TRBJ1-6; TRBD1 matches 8 bases. Germline values: CDR1 MDHEN, CDR2 SYDVKM. V lost 6 bases, J lost 9 bases, and 7 bases stayed unmatched. This CDR3 spans 14 amino acids. The DNA for the CDR3 is TGTGCCAGCAGACCCGACAGGGGAGGTTCACCCCTCCACTTT. Translated, it gives CASRPDRGGSPLHF.

J is TRBJ2-3 and V is TRBV4-1, with D tentatively TRBD1 (5 bases). The germline CDR1 and CDR2 sequences are MGHRA and YSYEKL. CDR3 length: 14 residues. V was trimmed by 1 base and J by 3 bases, leaving 8 bases between them. Here the CDR3 DNA reads TGCGCCAGCAGCCAAGGGGGCTTGACAGATACGCAGTATTTT. Translation gives CASSQGGLTDTQYF.

The chain carries TRBV9 and TRBJ2-3; 10 bases align to TRBD2. V gave up 3 bases and J gave up 0 bases; unmatched junction bases: 16. The CDR3 totals 20 residues. Germline V gene sequence: CDR1 SGDLS, CDR2 YYNGEE. Here the CDR3 DNA reads TGTGCCAGCAGCGCGAACCCAGCGGGGGGGCCGTCAACTAGCACAGATACGCAGTATTTT. Residues: CASSANPAGGPSTSTDTQYF.

This sequence joins TRBV4-3 and TRBJ2-2, with TRBD2 identical over 11 bases. The CDR3 loop spans 14 amino acids. V shed 4 bases and J 6 bases; nucleotides not matched to a gene: 1. Germline V gives CDR1 LGHNA, CDR2 YSLEER. This CDR3 reads CASSLSGGAGELFF. CDR3 in DNA: TGCGCCAGCAGCCTTAGCGGGGGGGCCGGGGAGCTGTTTTTT.

On this clone itself: The same CDR3 also results from other DNA sequences found in this sample. The genes are TRBV25-1 and TRBJ1-3; no firm D call. Looked up from germline, CDR1 is MGHDK and CDR2 is SYGVNS. The CDR3 consists of 14 residues. V was trimmed by 3 bases and J by 0 bases, leaving 6 bases between them. The CDR3 sequence: CASSDSSSGNTIYF. CDR3 bases: TGTGCCAGCAGTGACTCGAGCTCTGGAAACACCATATATTTT.

This clone was seen a handful of times. V and J are TRBV18 and TRBJ1-3; D is undetermined. Germline values: CDR1 KGHSH, CDR2 LQKENI. Deletions cut 4 bases from V and 4 bases from J, with 8 bases between. The CDR3 length is 13 residues. The CDR3 region is CASSLADGNTIYF. The CDR3 DNA is TGTGCCAGCTCACTAGCGGACGGAAACACCATATATTTT. The full variable domain, with the rest looked up from reference TRBV18 and TRBJ1-3, is NAGVMQNPRHLVRRRGQEARLRCSPMKGHSHVYWYRQLPEEGLKFMVYLQKENIIDESGMPKERFSAEFPKEGPSILRIQQVVRGDSAAYFCASSLADGNTIYFGEGSWLTVV.

The chain has TRBV18 and TRBJ1-6; 7 nucleotides match TRBD1. The germline V gene encodes CDR1 KGHSH and CDR2 LQKENI. The CDR3 consists of 16 residues. V dropped 3 bases and J dropped 7; count of bases not matched to a gene: 9. In DNA, the CDR3 is TGTGCCAGCTCACCCGGACAGGCCAGGGGGAATTCACCCCTCCACTTT. Encoded protein: CASSPGQARGNSPLHF.

This clone was observed a single time. This chain connects TRBV29-1 to TRBJ1-2, with 9 bases lining up with TRBD1. Looked up from germline, CDR1 is SQVTM and CDR2 is ANQGSEA. With 6 bases clipped from V and 8 bases from J, the junction kept 10 bases outside the gene matches. The CDR3 runs 13 residues. In DNA form, the CDR3 reads TGCAGCGTCGCCTCACAGGGGGCGCGCGGCTACACCTTC. This codes for CSVASQGARGYTF.

The rearrangement links TRBV28 to TRBJ1-5; maybe TRBD1 (6 bases). The CDR3 extends over 15 amino acids. Germline V gives CDR1 MDHEN, CDR2 SYDVKM. The V end was cut by 4 bases, the J end by 7 bases, with 17 bases between. The DNA for the CDR3 is TGTGCCAGCAGTTCCCGGGGGGCAGGGAGGCAGCCCCAGCATTTT. This translates into CASSSRGAGRQPQHF.

The rearrangement links TRBV7-2 to TRBJ1-1, with D uncertain. V lost 5 bases to trimming and J lost 8 bases, with 18 bases between them. Looked up from germline, CDR1 is SGHTA and CDR2 is FQGNSA. CDR3 size: 14 residues. DNA of the CDR3: TGTGCCAGCAGCCCCAGTACCCAGCGGGTAGAAGCTTTCTTT. This translates into CASSPSTQRVEAFF.

This clone was found once. The V call is TRBV20-1, the J call TRBJ1-5; D is ambiguous. Trimming removed 6 bases at V and 6 bases at J, with 9 bases between. The CDR3 is 11 amino acids. Germline V gives CDR1 DFQATT, CDR2 SNEGSKA (reference sequence). CDR3 DNA: TGCAGTGCCTCGGGTGGTCAGCCCCAGCATTTT. It is translated as CSASGGQPQHF.

This chain joins TRBV5-1 and TRBJ1-4, with D maybe TRBD1 (5 bases). This CDR3 has 15 residues. V shed 0 bases and J shed 6 bases, with 12 bases lying between them. From germline, CDR1 is SGHRS and CDR2 YFSETQ. CDR3 sequence: CASSLGGLSDEKLFF. CDR3 sequence (DNA): TGCGCCAGCAGCTTGGGGGGACTGAGCGATGAAAAACTGTTTTTT.

This rearrangement joins TRBV27 to TRBJ1-1, with a tentative D call TRBD1 (6 bases). The CDR3 totals 15 residues. Per germline, CDR1 MNHEY and CDR2 SMNVEV (reference sequence). The CDR3 coding sequence is TGTGACCCCCCTCTATCGGCACAGGGATCGTCTGAAGCTTTCTTT. This codes for CDPPLSAQGSSEAFF.

The rearrangement uses TRBV7-2 and TRBJ2-4; 7 nucleotides match TRBD1. The length of the CDR3 is 16 residues. Germline V gene sequence: CDR1 SGHTA, CDR2 FQGNSA. Losses at the gene ends were 1 base for V and 5 bases for J; bases not matched to a gene: 8. Here the CDR3 reads CASSLGSGTAENIQYF. In nucleotides, the CDR3 is TGTGCCAGCAGCTTAGGGTCCGGGACAGCGGAAAACATTCAGTACTTC.